The 9 T cell receptor beta chains below all came from one sample that was sequenced in a study of T cells in Graves' hyperthyroidism and ophthalmopathy. Amplification targeted TCR beta CDR3 regions from RNA transcripts. The TCR CDR3 was amplified in a first-round RT-PCR using the HTBI primer set. One entry per CDR3 protein, called by TCRdb with MiXCR from the multiplex PCR reads. The repertoire includes under 350,000 distinct CDR3 sequences, approximately 13% of them detected once, and under 8% sits in the top ten. Sequencing input: blood. These receptors all come from a woman aged 35 to 49 with Graves' hyperthyroidism.

Only a few counts were recorded for this clonotype. The chain carries TRBV5-1 and TRBJ2-7; 9 positions agree with TRBD2. V trimming: 4 bases; J trimming: 0 bases; junction bases outside the gene matches: 14. The CDR3 totals 18 residues. Germline-derived CDR1 and CDR2 are SGHRS and YFSETQ. The CDR3 is CASSLSWREGMSSYEQYF. In DNA form, the CDR3 reads TGCGCCAGCAGCCTGTCCTGGCGGGAGGGGATGAGCTCCTACGAGCAGTACTTC.

This clonotype was observed at least ten times. This rearrangement joins TRBV5-5 to TRBJ1-2; D is undetermined. Trimming cost V 5 bases and J 0 bases, with 11 bases left between them. This CDR3 spans 14 amino acids. Germline loops: CDR1 SGHKS, CDR2 YYEKEE (reference sequence). The CDR3, as DNA: TGTGCCAGCAGGCTGGCAGGCACTAACTATGGCTACACCTTC. It yields the protein CASRLAGTNYGYTF.

Ten or more counts support this clonotype. This rearrangement joins TRBV11-2 to TRBJ1-1; D is unclear. Germline V gene data show CDR1 as SGHAT and CDR2 as FQNNGV. V shed 5 bases and J shed 1 base, with 20 bases lying between them. The CDR3 sequence is 17 residues long. This CDR3 is CASSKWVAAHSNTEAFF. CDR3 bases: TGTGCCAGCAGCAAGTGGGTGGCGGCTCATTCGAACACTGAAGCTTTCTTT.

There are many counts of this clonotype. The genes are TRBV12-3 or TRBV12-4 and TRBJ2-2, with D maybe TRBD2 (6 bases). There are 16 residues in the CDR3. V shed 3 bases and J shed 6 bases, with 17 bases lying between them. The CDR3 spells CASSFAPGVLAGELFF. The CDR3 bases are TGTGCCAGCAGTTTTGCTCCGGGAGTTTTAGCCGGGGAGCTGTTTTTT.

Ten or more counts support this clonotype. The chain couples TRBV20-1 to TRBJ1-2; tentative D call: TRBD1 (5 bases). Germline CDR1 reads DFQATT; CDR2 reads SNEGSKA (reference sequence). The CDR3 extends over 13 amino acids. V gave up 6 bases and J gave up 3 bases, with 14 bases separating them. The CDR3 bases are TGCAGTGCCAAGTCAGGGTTGGACTATGGCTACACCTTC. This sequence encodes CSAKSGLDYGYTF.

This sequence joins TRBV6-1 and TRBJ2-3; TRBD2 aligns across 8 bases. Germline assignment: CDR1 MNHNS and CDR2 SASEGT. This CDR3 is 17 amino acids long. V shed 1 base and J 6 bases; nucleotides not matched to a gene: 12. CDR3 residues: CASSEESGSGVRDTQYF. CDR3 in DNA: TGTGCCAGCAGTGAAGAGAGCGGGAGTGGGGTAAGGGATACGCAGTATTTT.

This clonotype appeared many times. The V call is TRBV5-1, the J call TRBJ1-1; 7 bases fit TRBD1. CDR3 length: 12 amino acids. CDR1 and CDR2 from the germline V gene are SGHRS and YFSETQ. The J segment lost 5 bases and the V segment lost 4 bases, leaving 2 bases of the junction unmatched. CDR3: CASSLQGTEAFF. The CDR3 coding sequence is TGCGCCAGCAGCCTACAGGGGACTGAAGCTTTCTTT.

There are many counts of this clonotype. The CDR3 DNA is TGTGCCAGTAAAGGGACGGACAAAGCATTTTCACCCCTCCACTTT. Protein product: CASKGTDKAFSPLHF. The chain uses TRBV19 and TRBJ1-6; maybe TRBD1 (5 bases). The germline gives CDR1 LNHDA, CDR2 SQIVND (reference sequence). The CDR3 length is 15 residues. The germline V and J ends were trimmed by 7 bases and 9 bases, with 19 bases remaining between them.

The table lists this clonotype with many counts. The V and J genes are TRBV12-3 or TRBV12-4 and TRBJ2-1, with 8 nucleotides matching TRBD1. The CDR3 contains 13 residues. With 10 bases clipped from V and 3 bases from J, the junction kept 5 bases outside the gene matches. CDR3 DNA: TGTGCCACAGTAACAGGGGGCTACAATGAGCAGTTCTTC. Translation gives CATVTGGYNEQFF.